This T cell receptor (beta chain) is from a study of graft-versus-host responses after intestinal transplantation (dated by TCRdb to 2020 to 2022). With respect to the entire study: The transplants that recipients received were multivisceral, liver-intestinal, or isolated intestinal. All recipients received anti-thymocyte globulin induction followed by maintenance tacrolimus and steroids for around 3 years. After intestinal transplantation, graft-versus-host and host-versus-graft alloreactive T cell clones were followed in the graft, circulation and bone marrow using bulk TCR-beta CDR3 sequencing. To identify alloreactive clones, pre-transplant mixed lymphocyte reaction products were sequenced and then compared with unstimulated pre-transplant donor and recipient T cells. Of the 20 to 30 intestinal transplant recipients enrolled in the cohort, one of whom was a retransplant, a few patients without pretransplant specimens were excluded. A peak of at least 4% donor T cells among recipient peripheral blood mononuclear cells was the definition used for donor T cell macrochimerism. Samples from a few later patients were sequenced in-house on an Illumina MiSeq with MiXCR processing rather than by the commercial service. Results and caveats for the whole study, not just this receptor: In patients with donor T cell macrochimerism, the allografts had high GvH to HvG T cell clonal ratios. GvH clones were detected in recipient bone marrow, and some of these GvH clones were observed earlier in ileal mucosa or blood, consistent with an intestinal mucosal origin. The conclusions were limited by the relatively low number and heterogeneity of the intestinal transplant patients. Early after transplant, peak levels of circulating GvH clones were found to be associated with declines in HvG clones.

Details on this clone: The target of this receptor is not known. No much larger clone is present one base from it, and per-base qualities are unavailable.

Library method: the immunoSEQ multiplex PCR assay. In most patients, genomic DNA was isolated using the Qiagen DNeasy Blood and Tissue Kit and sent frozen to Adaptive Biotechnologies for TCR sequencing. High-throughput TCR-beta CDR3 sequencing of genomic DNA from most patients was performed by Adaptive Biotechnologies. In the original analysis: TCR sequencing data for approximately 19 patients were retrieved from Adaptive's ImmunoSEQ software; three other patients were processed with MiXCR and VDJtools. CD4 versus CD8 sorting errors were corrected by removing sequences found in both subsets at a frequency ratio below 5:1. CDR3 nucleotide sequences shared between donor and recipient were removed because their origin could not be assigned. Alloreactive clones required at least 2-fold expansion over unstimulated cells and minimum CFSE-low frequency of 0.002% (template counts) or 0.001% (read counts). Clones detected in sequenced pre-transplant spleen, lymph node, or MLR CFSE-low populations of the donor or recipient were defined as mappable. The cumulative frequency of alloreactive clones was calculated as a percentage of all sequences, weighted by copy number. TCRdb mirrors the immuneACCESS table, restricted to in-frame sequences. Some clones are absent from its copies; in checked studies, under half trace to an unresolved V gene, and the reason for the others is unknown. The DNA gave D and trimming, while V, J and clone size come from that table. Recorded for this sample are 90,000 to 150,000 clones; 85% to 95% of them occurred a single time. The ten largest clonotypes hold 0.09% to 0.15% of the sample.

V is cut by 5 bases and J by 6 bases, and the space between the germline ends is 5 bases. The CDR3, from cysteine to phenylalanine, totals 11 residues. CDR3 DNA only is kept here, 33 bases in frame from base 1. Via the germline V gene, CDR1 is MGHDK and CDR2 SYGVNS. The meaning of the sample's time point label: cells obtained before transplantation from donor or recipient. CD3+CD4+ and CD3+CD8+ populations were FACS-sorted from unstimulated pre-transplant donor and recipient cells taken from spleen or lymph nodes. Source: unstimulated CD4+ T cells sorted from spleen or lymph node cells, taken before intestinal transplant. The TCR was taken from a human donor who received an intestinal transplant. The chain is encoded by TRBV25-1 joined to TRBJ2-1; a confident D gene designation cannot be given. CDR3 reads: CASSQVNEQFF. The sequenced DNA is TGTGCCAGCAGTCAGGTCAATGAGCAGTTCTTC.